The entry below describes one T cell receptor beta chain. Its antigen is as yet unknown. The data originate from a study of cytomegalovirus exposure and HLA in healthy donors. In the study overall: Clustering assigned 81% of the approximately 400 genotyped donors to the Caucasian-associated ancestry cluster. Broader study findings: In an earlier analysis, productive rearrangement rates for most beta V segments clustered near 87% or 30%. TCR beta chains associated with HLA were, in a later analysis, more clonally expanded than equally common others. Immune exposure information available was restricted to CMV serostatus.

V lost 5 bases, J lost 2 bases, and 1 base stayed unmatched. Looked up from germline, CDR1 is SGHNT and CDR2 is YENEEA. The CDR3 loop spans 13 amino acids. The PCR contained 60 Vbeta and 13 Jbeta primers. Clones were read by immunoSEQ multiplex PCR, and TCRdb kept only the in-frame ones, dropping some. Recorded here are roughly 51,000 clones; the top ten clones represent approximately 11%. Sequencing was carried out using PBMCs. J is TRBJ2-3 and V is TRBV11-3; 7 nucleotides align to TRBD2. The receptor's source is a woman aged 45-60 years in good health and CMV-seropositive. In DNA, the CDR3 is TGTGCCAGCAGCCGGGACTACACAGATACGCAGTATTTT. This gives the protein CASSRDYTDTQYF.